The clone carrying this TCR beta chain has ten or more counts. The ends were cut back, 4 bases at V and 3 bases at J, with 13 bases in the middle. This CDR3 comprises 15 residues. Looked up from germline, CDR1 is SGHRS and CDR2 is YFSETQ. This record comes from a study of neurological immune-mediated disorders. TCRdb passed the 5' RACE reads through MiXCR, listing each CDR3 protein once. The sample lists 31,000 or so distinct CDR3 sequences, about 4.5% occurring once. The receptor's source is a man aged 18 to 30 in good health. The chain couples TRBV5-1 to TRBJ2-2, with D possibly being TRBD1 or TRBD2 (5 bases each). The sequencing sample was made of PBMCs. CDR3 residues: CASSPRDDYTGELFF. CDR3 bases: TGCGCCAGCAGCCCCCGGGACGATTACACCGGGGAGCTGTTTTTT. Supplemented by reference TRBV5-1 and TRBJ2-2, the full variable domain reads KAGVTQTPRYLIKTRGQQVTLSCSPISGHRSVSWYQQTPGQGLQFLFEYFSETQRNKGNFPGRFSGRQFSNSRSEMNVSTLELGDSALYLCASSPRDDYTGELFFGEGSRLTVL.